These 26 T cell receptor beta chains share one sample of origin, sequenced in a study of Graves' ophthalmopathy and Graves' hyperthyroidism. RNA transcripts were the template, and TCR beta CDR3 regions were amplified from them. An initial RT-PCR round employing HTBI primers preceded a second-round multiplex PCR. TCRdb itself ran the multiplex PCR reads through MiXCR, one entry per CDR3 protein. The sample carries about 740,000 distinct CDR3 sequences, 40% recorded once. Sequencing input: peripheral blood. These TCRs come from an adult man with Graves' ophthalmopathy.

The chain recombines TRBV5-1 with TRBJ1-6, with D possibly TRBD1 on 6 matching bases. This CDR3 is 14 amino acids long. Trimming shortened V by 2 bases and J by 7 bases, and 10 bases separated the two germline ends. CDR1 is SGHRS and CDR2 is YFSETQ in the germline V gene. CDR3 sequence reads: CASSFQGLNSPLHF. The CDR3 bases are TGCGCCAGCAGCTTTCAGGGGCTAAATTCACCCCTCCACTTT.

There are many counts of this clonotype. The CDR3 DNA is TGTGCCAGCAGCTTAGATGGGGCCATGAACACTGAAGCTTTCTTT. Translated: CASSLDGAMNTEAFF. This chain uses TRBV7-8 with TRBJ1-1; D possibly corresponds to TRBD1 (5 bases). The CDR3 runs 15 residues. V was cut by 1 base and J by 0 bases, with 9 bases left in between. Germline CDR1 is SGHVS and CDR2 is FQNEAQ.

This chain links TRBV7-9 with TRBJ2-5; 9 bases map to TRBD1. The CDR3 sequence is 16 residues long. J gave up 4 bases and V 5 bases, and 11 bases lay outside the gene matches. Germline loops: CDR1 SEHNR, CDR2 FQNEAQ (reference sequence). CDR3 residues: CASSPGQGSFGETQYF. In DNA form, the CDR3 reads TGTGCCAGCAGCCCCGGACAGGGGTCGTTCGGAGAGACCCAGTACTTC.

This clonotype has only one observation. The chain uses TRBV9 and TRBJ2-2; no reliable D call. This CDR3 has 12 amino acids. The ends were cut back, 9 bases at V and 4 bases at J, with 10 bases in the middle. Germline V gene lookup returns CDR1 SGDLS and CDR2 YYNGEE. This chain's CDR3 is CATSFGTGELFF. CDR3 DNA: TGTGCCACCTCTTTTGGCACCGGGGAGCTGTTTTTT.

There are a few counts of this clonotype. Its ends do not fully match the called genes, so a read error is possible. V is TRBV10-2 and J is TRBJ1-1, with D tentatively TRBD1 (6 bases). The V gene's germline CDR1 is WSHSY and CDR2 SAAADI. The CDR3 has 14 amino acids. DNA for the CDR3: TGTGCCAGCAGTGGACAGCCCGAGGGCCCTGAAGCTTTCTTT. Translation: CASSGQPEGPEAFF.

The chain carries TRBV2 and TRBJ2-7; TRBD1 or TRBD2 may be the D gene (5 bases each). Germline CDR1 SNHLY, CDR2 FYNNEI. CDR3 length equals 14 residues. Trimming removed 6 bases from V and 3 bases from J, with 15 bases in between. The CDR3 bases are TGTGCCAGCAGGGGGCCGGGGACCAACTACGAGCAGTACTTC. Residues: CASRGPGTNYEQYF.

The genes are TRBV7-6 and TRBJ1-4, with 7 bases identical to TRBD1. Germline V gene sequence: CDR1 SGHVS, CDR2 FNYEAQ. CDR3 length equals 15 residues. J was trimmed by 10 bases and V by 1 base; bases with no gene match: 9. This chain's CDR3 is CASSLGVKGAGKLFF. In DNA, the CDR3 is TGTGCCAGCAGCTTAGGAGTCAAGGGGGCCGGAAAACTGTTTTTT.

V is TRBV25-1 and J is TRBJ2-5; D ambiguous. Looked up from germline, CDR1 is MGHDK and CDR2 is SYGVNS. V gave up 6 bases and J gave up 0 bases, with 14 bases separating them. This CDR3 is 15 amino acids long. CDR3 protein: CASSANIHHQETQYF. Here the CDR3 DNA reads TGTGCCAGCAGCGCCAACATACACCACCAAGAGACCCAGTACTTC.

This clonotype occurred a few times. J is TRBJ2-7 and V is TRBV6-6; the D gene is possibly TRBD2 (5 bases). Trimming shortened V by 4 bases and J by 3 bases, and 16 bases separated the two germline ends. The CDR3 length is 15 residues. CDR1 and CDR2 from the germline V gene are MNHNY and SVGAGI (reference sequence). CDR3 DNA: TGTGCCAGCAGTTCCCCTAGCAAAAGAGGCTACGAGCAGTACTTC. This gives the protein CASSSPSKRGYEQYF.

Comment on this clonotype: A read error may be the cause here, since a much bigger clone is one base away. CDR3: CASSSTSGVWEQHF. The CDR3, as DNA: TGCGCCAGCAGCTCGACTAGCGGGGTGTGGGAGCAGCACTTC. V and J are TRBV4-3 and TRBJ2-7; 11 nucleotides align to TRBD2. Germline V gene data show CDR1 as LGHNA and CDR2 as YSLEER. The CDR3 contains 14 residues.

The rearrangement links TRBV6-1 to TRBJ2-7; the D gene is possibly TRBD2 (6 bases). Looked up from germline, CDR1 is MNHNS and CDR2 is SASEGT. The CDR3 extends over 13 amino acids. Trimming left V 2 bases short and J 6 bases short, with 11 bases between. The DNA for the CDR3 is TGTGCCAGCAGTGAACGGTGGGAGGTCGAGCAGTACTTC. It translates to CASSERWEVEQYF.

On this clonotype: Being one base from a much bigger clone, this may be a read error. The chain joins TRBV29-1 to TRBJ2-5, with D possibly TRBD1 on 6 matching bases. The CDR3 spans 12 residues. The germline gives CDR1 SQVTM, CDR2 ANQGSEA. With 4 bases removed from V and 9 bases from J, the gap between germline ends came to 15 bases. DNA of the CDR3: TGCAGCGTTGGAGGGGGAAAGGAGGCCCAGTACTTC. Protein: CSVGGGKEAQYF.

The V call is TRBV19, the J call TRBJ2-5; D remains unclear. Trimming removed 5 bases at V and 2 bases at J, with 15 bases between. The CDR3 covers 15 residues. Germline loops: CDR1 LNHDA, CDR2 SQIVND (reference sequence). In nucleotides, the CDR3 is TGTGCCAGTAGTGTACACCGGGCCGAACAAGAGACCCAGTACTTC. Its translation is CASSVHRAEQETQYF. The whole variable domain, filled in from reference TRBV19 and TRBJ2-5, reads DGGITQSPKYLFRKEGQNVTLSCEQNLNHDAMYWYRQDPGQGLRLIYYSQIVNDFQKGDIAEGYSVSREKKESFPLTVTSAQKNPTAFYLCASSVHRAEQETQYFGPGTRLLVL.

The chain combines TRBV10-3 with TRBJ2-7, with D possibly being TRBD1 (6 bases). Germline V gives CDR1 ENHRY, CDR2 SYGVKD. The CDR3 is 14 amino acids. V shed 2 bases and J shed 2 bases, with 10 bases lying between them. CDR3 protein: CAISEPDRTYEQYF. For the CDR3, the DNA is TGTGCCATCAGTGAGCCGGACAGAACCTACGAGCAGTACTTC.

In this sample, this clonotype turned up once. The V and J genes are TRBV19 and TRBJ2-7; 12 bases line up with TRBD1. This CDR3 spans 14 amino acids. The germline V gene encodes CDR1 LNHDA and CDR2 SQIVND (reference sequence). V shed 7 bases and J 5 bases; nucleotides not matched to a gene: 6. This CDR3 reads CASTPGQGANEQYF. The CDR3 DNA reads as TGTGCCAGTACCCCGGGACAGGGGGCCAACGAGCAGTACTTC.

The V gene is TRBV7-9, the J gene TRBJ2-5; weak D call: TRBD1 (5 bases). V lost 2 bases and J 2 bases, leaving 12 bases between the germline ends. This CDR3 is 15 amino acids long. The germline gives CDR1 SEHNR, CDR2 FQNEAQ (reference sequence). The CDR3 region is CASSLNGQGQETQYF. CDR3 sequence (DNA): TGTGCCAGCAGCTTAAATGGGCAGGGTCAAGAGACCCAGTACTTC.

The V gene is TRBV6-5, the J gene TRBJ1-1, with D hard to call. Trimming took 0 bases from V and 3 from J, leaving 8 bases between them. The CDR3 runs 14 residues. Looked up from germline, CDR1 is MNHEY and CDR2 is SVGAGI. This chain's CDR3 is CASSYSKGYTEAFF. Written as DNA, the CDR3 is TGTGCCAGCAGTTACTCGAAAGGGTACACTGAAGCTTTCTTT.

The rearrangement links TRBV6-6 to TRBJ1-5; maybe TRBD1 (5 bases). The CDR3 loop spans 16 amino acids. Germline CDR1 and CDR2: MNHNY and SVGAGI (reference sequence). The V end was cut by 0 bases, the J end by 1 base, with 10 bases between. This chain's CDR3 is CASSYSGGGSNQPQHF. In DNA, the CDR3 is TGTGCCAGCAGTTACTCCGGGGGTGGGAGCAATCAGCCCCAGCATTTT.

The V gene is TRBV5-1, the J gene TRBJ2-7, with no clear D. CDR3 length equals 14 residues. The V end was cut by 3 bases, the J end by 3 bases, with 13 bases between. Per the germline V gene, CDR1 is SGHRS and CDR2 is YFSETQ. The CDR3 DNA sequence: TGCGCCAGCAGCTCCGCCGGCAACCACTACGAGCAGTACTTC. It translates to CASSSAGNHYEQYF.

This clonotype was counted a few times. The rearrangement links TRBV6-6 to TRBJ1-2, with D unresolved. Germline V gene lookup returns CDR1 MNHNY and CDR2 SVGAGI (reference sequence). Between the trimmed V and J ends, which lost 0 bases and 2 bases, there was a span of 10 bases. The CDR3 sequence is 15 residues long. The CDR3 DNA sequence: TGTGCCAGCAGTTACTCGAGACCCCAGAACTATGGCTACACCTTC. Amino acids: CASSYSRPQNYGYTF.

This rearrangement joins TRBV15 to TRBJ1-2, with 8 bases identical to TRBD1. Germline V gives CDR1 LNHNV, CDR2 YYDKDF (reference sequence). The CDR3 covers 15 residues. CDR3 sequence (DNA): TGTGCTAGTGACTCCGGGACAGGATATAACTATGGCTACACCTTC. This encodes CASDSGTGYNYGYTF. Combining the CDR3 with reference TRBV15 and TRBJ1-2 gives the whole variable domain DAMVIQNPRYQVTQFGKPVTLSCSQTLNHNVMYWYQQKSSQAPKLLFHYYDKDFNNEADTPDNFQSRRPNTSFCFLDIRSPGLGDTAMYLCASDSGTGYNYGYTFGSGTRLTVV.

About this clonotype itself: Mismatch with germline at one junction end may stem from a read error. The chain carries TRBV7-3 and TRBJ1-4, with D tentatively TRBD1 (5 bases). Germline loops: CDR1 SGHTA, CDR2 FQGTGA. This CDR3 has 15 residues. The CDR3 DNA is TGTGCTAGCAGCTTAGGGGCAGCCAGCTACGAAAAACTGTTTTTT. Its translation is CASSLGAASYEKLFF.

This clonotype occurred a few times. The chain recombines TRBV12-3 or TRBV12-4 with TRBJ2-7; possibly TRBD1 for D (6 bases). The V end lost 5 bases, the J end lost 6 bases, and 14 bases lay between the germline ends. CDR3 length: 13 residues. CDR3 nucleotides: TGTGCCAGCAGTGAATCAAGAGGGGGCGAGCAGTACTTC. It encodes CASSESRGGEQYF.

This clonotype showed up just a few times. The V call is TRBV7-9, the J call TRBJ2-7; 8 bases align to TRBD1. The V and J ends lost 8 bases and 2 bases, in that order; junction bases with no gene match: 5. Germline V gene sequence: CDR1 SEHNR, CDR2 FQNEAQ (reference sequence). CDR3 size: 13 residues. The CDR3 bases are TGTGCCAGCGGACAGGGTCAGACCTACGAGCAGTACTTC. This sequence encodes CASGQGQTYEQYF.

This clonotype occurred once. The chain recombines TRBV29-1 with TRBJ2-7; TRBD1 matches 9 bases. Trimming cost V 4 bases and J 5 bases; bases outside gene matches: 6. Germline-derived CDR1 and CDR2 are SQVTM and ANQGSEA. CDR3 length: 13 residues. CDR3 nucleotides: TGCAGCGTTGTCACCGGGACAGGGAACGAGCAGTACTTC. Protein product: CSVVTGTGNEQYF.

There are many counts of this clonotype. The junction departs from the called germline gene at one end, perhaps through a read error. The genes are TRBV7-7 and TRBJ2-5; D is unresolved. Germline V lookup: CDR1 SSHAT, CDR2 FNYEAQ (reference sequence). The CDR3 contains 13 residues. CDR3 loop: CASSTTGGETQYF. The CDR3 DNA reads TGTGCTAGCAGCACAACGGGTGGTGAGACCCAGTACTTC.